The clone carrying this T cell receptor beta chain was found many times. What it binds is not known. Libraries were prepared by immunoSEQ multiplex PCR; TCRdb keeps only in-frame clonotypes and omits some of them. The data hold 330,000 or so clones, with 73% observed a single time. Trimming shortened V by 5 bases and J by 3 bases, and 11 bases separated the two germline ends. The germline V gene encodes CDR1 SGHTA and CDR2 FQGNSA. CDR3 size: 13 residues. This sample stems from a study of shared clonotypes between healthy human individuals. Whole-study context: CD4 naive cells filled three plates per donor, CD4 memory three, CD8 naive two and CD8 memory one. Study findings and constraints: Naive subsets typically showed greater estimated richness than memory subsets.

The receptor was derived from a man aged 25 to 40 in good health. This rearrangement joins TRBV7-2 to TRBJ2-7; D is unclear. Sequencing was carried out using memory CD4+ T cells sorted from blood. Subset defined: CD45RA-negative fraction. CDR3 sequence reads: CASSRAADYEQYF. DNA of the CDR3: TGTGCCAGCAGCCGAGCCGCTGACTACGAGCAGTACTTC.